This paragraph covers one T cell receptor (beta chain) sequence. This specimen comes from a study of technical replicates of blood from a handful of donors. Produced via immunoSEQ multiplex PCR; TCRdb's table is partial and in-frame only. The table includes roughly 60,000 clones, about nine tenths detected once. Trimming took off 5 bases at V and 4 bases at J, with 15 bases between the two ends. The CDR3 covers 15 residues. Germline loops: CDR1 PRHDT, CDR2 FYEKMQ (reference sequence). Sequences were obtained from PBMCs. The chain joins TRBV13 to TRBJ2-1, with a tentative D call TRBD2 (5 bases). The TCR comes from a human donor in good health. Some clones in this sample may be carry-over from other donors' samples. The CDR3 DNA reads as TGTGCCAGCAGCCTGCTAGCCTATAGATACAATGAGCAGTTCTTC. This gives the protein CASSLLAYRYNEQFF.